This entry lists 30 T cell receptor beta chains sequenced from one sample in a study of cytomegalovirus exposure and HLA in healthy donors. TCRdb keeps only in-frame clones here, not all; method: immunoSEQ multiplex PCR. The sample lists about 400,000 clones; 75% to 90% were seen once. Sequencing was performed on PBMCs. These receptor sequences come from a woman in her late teens or twenties in good health and CMV-seronegative.

The CDR3 reads CASSSTESYEQYF. The CDR3 bases are TGTGCCAGCAGCTCGACGGAGTCCTACGAGCAGTACTTC. The rearrangement joins TRBV5-6 to TRBJ2-7; D is unclear. Germline V gene sequence: CDR1 SGHDT, CDR2 YYEEEE. The V gene lost 3 bases and the J gene lost 1 base, with 8 bases spanning the gap. This CDR3 has 13 amino acids.

This rearrangement joins TRBV2 to TRBJ2-2; 9 bases match TRBD2. V was pared by 11 bases and J by 3 bases, with 4 bases of the junction left unmatched. This CDR3 region has 13 residues. Germline V gene data show CDR1 as SNHLY and CDR2 as FYNNEI. The DNA for the CDR3 is TGTGCCTGTAGCGGGGGATACACCGGGGAGCTGTTTTTT. This translates into CACSGGYTGELFF.

This chain uses TRBV5-6 with TRBJ2-2; the D gene is possibly TRBD2 (5 bases). The CDR3 has 15 residues. Germline V CDR1 and CDR2: SGHDT, YYEEEE. V was clipped by 3 bases and J by 1 base, with 10 bases between them. CDR3 sequence: CASSYRTLNTGELFF. The CDR3 region has the DNA TGTGCCAGCAGCTACCGGACTCTGAACACCGGGGAGCTGTTTTTT.

V is TRBV19 and J is TRBJ2-2; 8 positions agree with TRBD1. Germline V lookup: CDR1 LNHDA, CDR2 SQIVND (reference sequence). CDR3 size: 12 residues. V trimming: 9 bases; J trimming: 7 bases; junction bases outside the gene matches: 4. The CDR3 DNA follows: TGTGCCAGCGGTACAGGGGGCGGGGAGCTGTTTTTT. Translating gives CASGTGGGELFF.

This clone was recorded only once. This chain links TRBV16 with TRBJ1-3; D remains unclear. V was shortened by 2 bases and J by 0 bases, with 11 bases between the two germline ends. The germline V gene encodes CDR1 KGHSY and CDR2 FQNENV. CDR3 length: 16 amino acids. The chain's CDR3 is CASSQQMGSSGNTIYF. CDR3 sequence (DNA): TGTGCCAGCAGCCAACAAATGGGGAGCTCTGGAAACACCATATATTTT.

This clone has more than one count but fewer than ten. Compared with germline, one end of the junction differs, possibly owing to a read error. The chain employs TRBV6-1 and TRBJ2-3, with TRBD2 matching 11 bases. This CDR3 has 16 amino acids. CDR1 and CDR2 (germline): MNHNS, SASEGT. CDR3 nucleotide sequence: TGTGCCAGCACTGAAGGTAGCGGGGGGGCGCCAGATACGCAGTATTTT. Encoded protein: CASTEGSGGAPDTQYF.

V and J are TRBV5-1 and TRBJ2-5; 13 nucleotides agree with TRBD2. The CDR3 covers 19 residues. V was pared by 3 bases and J by 4 bases, with 15 bases of the junction left unmatched. Germline-derived CDR1 and CDR2 are SGHRS and YFSETQ. The CDR3 DNA sequence: TGCGCCAGCAGCTCCCACCCCACTAGCGGGAGGGCCCTCGGAGAGACCCAGTACTTC. This encodes CASSSHPTSGRALGETQYF. Supplemented by reference TRBV5-1 and TRBJ2-5, the full variable domain reads KAGVTQTPRYLIKTRGQQVTLSCSPISGHRSVSWYQQTPGQGLQFLFEYFSETQRNKGNFPGRFSGRQFSNSRSEMNVSTLELGDSALYLCASSSHPTSGRALGETQYFGPGTRLLVL.

This clone was picked up a small number of times. The chain employs TRBV2 and TRBJ1-2, with no clear D. Trimming removed 3 bases at V and 1 base at J, with 3 bases between. Per the germline V gene, CDR1 is SNHLY and CDR2 is FYNNEI. The CDR3 runs to 12 residues. CDR3 nucleotide sequence: TGTGCCAGCAGTGACTTTAACTATGGCTACACCTTC. Amino acids: CASSDFNYGYTF.

The J gene is TRBJ1-3, the V gene TRBV29-1; TRBD1 matches 8 bases. The length of the CDR3 is 14 residues. CDR1 and CDR2 from the germline V gene are SQVTM and ANQGSEA. The J segment lost 7 bases and the V segment lost 5 bases, leaving 10 bases of the junction unmatched. The CDR3 DNA sequence: TGCAGCGTTCAAACGACAGGGGTACTGAACACCATATATTTT. Translating it yields CSVQTTGVLNTIYF.

The chain is built from TRBV7-9 and TRBJ1-2; D unresolved. This CDR3 contains 16 residues. The V and J ends lost 0 bases and 8 bases respectively, with 19 bases between them. Germline V CDR1 and CDR2: SEHNR, FQNEAQ (reference sequence). The CDR3 sequence is CASSLASSGMGKGYTF. The CDR3 coding sequence is TGTGCCAGCAGCTTAGCTTCCTCGGGGATGGGAAAGGGCTACACCTTC.

The chain is built from TRBV19 and TRBJ1-2; D gene ambiguous. The CDR3 loop spans 12 amino acids. V was cut by 7 bases and J by 8 bases, with 14 bases left in between. Germline V gene sequence: CDR1 LNHDA, CDR2 SQIVND (reference sequence). The CDR3 DNA reads TGTGCCAGTACCTTGCCCGGGGAGGGCTACACCTTC. This translates into CASTLPGEGYTF.

The rearrangement joins TRBV11-1 to TRBJ2-1; 9 bases are a match to TRBD2. After removal of 3 bases from V and 1 base from J, the junction contained 7 bases not matched to a gene. CDR3 size: 17 residues. From germline, CDR1 is SGHAT and CDR2 FQDESV (reference sequence). CDR3 region: CASSFTASGNSYNEQFF. CDR3 coding DNA: TGTGCCAGCAGCTTTACAGCTAGCGGGAATTCCTACAATGAGCAGTTCTTC.

The V call is TRBV5-1, the J call TRBJ1-1; D is possibly TRBD1 (6 bases). The CDR3 has 14 residues. Germline assignment: CDR1 SGHRS and CDR2 YFSETQ. V was clipped by 3 bases and J by 10 bases, with 19 bases between them. CDR3 region: CASSSDEQGSGAFF. The DNA for the CDR3 is TGCGCCAGCAGCTCGGATGAACAGGGCTCGGGAGCTTTCTTT. The full variable domain, with the rest looked up from reference TRBV5-1 and TRBJ1-1, is KAGVTQTPRYLIKTRGQQVTLSCSPISGHRSVSWYQQTPGQGLQFLFEYFSETQRNKGNFPGRFSGRQFSNSRSEMNVSTLELGDSALYLCASSSDEQGSGAFFGQGTRLTVV.

The chain carries TRBV10-3 and TRBJ2-3; 13 bases line up with TRBD2. V lost 0 bases and J lost 0; bases outside the gene matches: 12. CDR3 length equals 21 residues. CDR1 and CDR2 (germline): ENHRY, SYGVKD. The CDR3 DNA sequence: TGTGCCATCAGTGAGTCCGGACTAGCGGGAGAAGTATTTGAGAGCACAGATACGCAGTATTTT. It translates to CAISESGLAGEVFESTDTQYF.

The chain employs TRBV28 and TRBJ2-7, with 9 bases aligning to TRBD1. The germline CDR1 and CDR2 sequences are MDHEN and SYDVKM. The CDR3 is 16 amino acids. V gave up 2 bases and J gave up 0 bases; unmatched junction bases: 5. As DNA, the CDR3 is TGTGCCAGCAGTTTAGTGACAGGGGGTCTCTCCTACGAGCAGTACTTC. This translates into CASSLVTGGLSYEQYF.

The chain uses TRBV19 and TRBJ2-3; 10 bases align to TRBD2. Germline CDR1 reads LNHDA; CDR2 reads SQIVND (reference sequence). This CDR3 has 18 amino acids. V shed 3 bases, J shed 3 bases, and the junction held 12 bases outside the gene matches. The CDR3 loop is CASSISLPTSGKTDTQYF. The CDR3 DNA is TGTGCCAGTAGTATTTCCCTCCCAACTAGCGGGAAAACAGATACGCAGTATTTT.

The genes are TRBV2 and TRBJ2-7; the match to TRBD2 covers 8 bases. This CDR3 region has 16 residues. With 7 bases clipped from V and 1 base from J, the junction kept 12 bases outside the gene matches. CDR1 SNHLY and CDR2 FYNNEI come from the germline V gene. CDR3 nucleotides: TGTGCCAGCATCCCAGCGGGGGCCTTTATTTCCTACGAGCAGTACTTC. Protein: CASIPAGAFISYEQYF.

The chain combines TRBV27 with TRBJ2-7; 13 bases fit TRBD2. There are 19 residues in the CDR3. The V and J ends lost 7 bases and 0 bases, in that order; junction bases with no gene match: 15. Per germline, CDR1 MNHEY and CDR2 SMNVEV (reference sequence). The CDR3 is CASTKFPPGLAGISYEQYF. CDR3 DNA sequence: TGTGCCAGCACAAAATTTCCTCCGGGACTAGCGGGGATCTCCTACGAGCAGTACTTC.

The V gene is TRBV6-5, the J gene TRBJ1-2; D gene unclear. CDR1 and CDR2 from the germline V gene are MNHEY and SVGAGI. V shed 6 bases and J shed 6 bases, with 17 bases lying between them. The CDR3 is 14 amino acids. CDR3 nucleotide sequence: TGTGCCAGCAGCATCTTCGGGAGAAATAATGGCTACACCTTC. This codes for CASSIFGRNNGYTF.

This sequence joins TRBV19 and TRBJ1-5, with D perhaps matching TRBD1 (6 bases). Trimming pared 3 bases from V and 0 bases from J, leaving 9 bases between. This CDR3 has 15 residues. Germline values: CDR1 LNHDA, CDR2 SQIVND (reference sequence). CDR3 nucleotide sequence: TGTGCCAGTAGTATTTCAGGGGATAGCAATCAGCCCCAGCATTTT. Translation: CASSISGDSNQPQHF.

Only a few counts were recorded for this clone. This chain connects TRBV2 to TRBJ2-7, with 10 bases matching TRBD1. The CDR3 runs to 15 residues. J was trimmed by 5 bases and V by 3 bases; bases with no gene match: 7. The germline V gene has CDR1 SNHLY and CDR2 FYNNEI. This chain's CDR3 is CASSEEGTGVDEQYF. The CDR3 nucleotides are TGTGCCAGCAGTGAGGAAGGGACAGGGGTGGACGAGCAGTACTTC. Drawing the rest from reference TRBV2 and TRBJ2-7, the complete variable domain is EPEVTQTPSHQVTQMGQEVILRCVPISNHLYFYWYRQILGQKVEFLVSFYNNEISEKSEIFDDQFSVERPDGSNFTLKIRSTKLEDSAMYFCASSEEGTGVDEQYFGPGTRLTVT.

Regarding this clone: Other nucleotide sequences in the sample specify the same CDR3. V usage is TRBV5-4 and J usage is TRBJ2-7; 9 nucleotides agree with TRBD2. In germline, CDR1 is SGHNT, CDR2 YYREEE (reference sequence). J lost 2 bases, V lost 2 bases, and 5 bases had no gene match. The CDR3 totals 15 residues. The CDR3 DNA follows: TGTGCCAGCAGCTTAGCGGGGGGTGGGGCCTACGAGCAGTACTTC. This codes for CASSLAGGGAYEQYF.

The rearrangement uses TRBV5-6 and TRBJ2-2; perhaps TRBD1 as D (5 bases). The CDR3 runs 14 residues. Germline V gives CDR1 SGHDT, CDR2 YYEEEE. With 0 bases removed from V and 7 bases from J, the gap between germline ends came to 10 bases. CDR3 sequence reads: CASSLVWGGGELFF. For the CDR3, the DNA is TGTGCCAGCAGCTTGGTGTGGGGCGGCGGGGAGCTGTTTTTT.

This chain connects TRBV27 to TRBJ2-1; maybe TRBD1 (5 bases). Trimming shortened V by 4 bases and J by 6 bases, and 19 bases separated the two germline ends. In germline, CDR1 is MNHEY, CDR2 SMNVEV (reference sequence). The CDR3 is 16 residues long. The DNA for the CDR3 is TGTGCCAGCAGTTCCCACAGGACCCCCTTTGTCAATGAGCAGTTCTTC. This encodes CASSSHRTPFVNEQFF.

The chain has TRBV5-4 and TRBJ1-2; D gene uncertain. CDR3 length: 15 residues. Deletions cut 1 base from V and 2 bases from J, with 12 bases between. Looked up from germline, CDR1 is SGHNT and CDR2 is YYREEE (reference sequence). CDR3 in DNA: TGTGCCAGCAGCTTGTCCAGGAGGAACAACTATGGCTACACCTTC. This translates into CASSLSRRNNYGYTF.

This clone has only one observation. The chain couples TRBV7-9 to TRBJ1-1, with 7 bases identical to TRBD1. Trimming removed 1 base from V and 5 bases from J; junction bases left unmatched: 7. The CDR3 has 15 residues. The germline CDR1 and CDR2 sequences are SEHNR and FQNEAQ (reference sequence). This chain's CDR3 is CASSLGGQFGTEAFF. The CDR3 DNA follows: TGTGCCAGCAGCTTAGGGGGACAGTTCGGGACTGAAGCTTTCTTT.

The chain couples TRBV27 to TRBJ2-7, with D maybe TRBD1 (5 bases). The V end lost 1 base, the J end lost 5 bases, and 9 bases lay between the germline ends. Germline assignment: CDR1 MNHEY and CDR2 SMNVEV (reference sequence). This CDR3 is built from 13 residues. The CDR3 DNA follows: TGTGCCAGCAGTTTATATTCAGGGAACGAGCAGTACTTC. Amino acid sequence: CASSLYSGNEQYF.

As DNA, the CDR3 is TGCGCCAGCAGCTTGGGACAGGTTGGCAGCACAGATACGCAGTATTTT. It encodes CASSLGQVGSTDTQYF. The chain couples TRBV5-1 to TRBJ2-3, with D possibly TRBD1 on 6 matching bases. Per the germline V gene, CDR1 is SGHRS and CDR2 is YFSETQ. There are 16 residues in the CDR3. Trimming shortened V by 0 bases and J by 0 bases, and 11 bases separated the two germline ends.

The CDR3 protein is CASSLGRGAGANVLTF. CDR3 nucleotides: TGTGCCAGCAGCTTGGGCAGGGGTGCTGGGGCCAACGTCCTGACTTTC. This chain links TRBV5-4 with TRBJ2-6; tentative D call: TRBD1 (6 bases). CDR1 and CDR2 from the germline V gene are SGHNT and YYREEE (reference sequence). The CDR3 extends over 16 amino acids. Trimming took 0 bases from V and 2 from J, leaving 9 bases between them.

The chain links TRBV30 to TRBJ2-2, with TRBD2 matching over 8 bases. The V and J ends lost 3 bases and 7 bases, in that order; junction bases with no gene match: 13. This CDR3 contains 16 residues. CDR1 GTSNPN and CDR2 SVGIG come from the germline V gene (reference sequence). CDR3 nucleotides: TGTGCCTGGAGCCGTCCGAGACTAGCGCGGATCGGGGAGCTGTTTTTT. Translating it yields CAWSRPRLARIGELFF.